The present entry profiles one T cell receptor (beta chain) with its context. No antigen is known for it. CDR1 SGHTA and CDR2 FQGTGA come from the germline V gene. V lost 11 bases and J lost 6; bases outside the gene matches: 9. The CDR3 runs 12 residues. Libraries were prepared by immunoSEQ multiplex PCR; TCRdb keeps only in-frame clonotypes and omits some of them. The data show about 9,100 clones, approximately 79% seen once. Intraepithelial lymphocytes and lamina propria lymphocytes were released through processing of graft tissue. These data come from a study of graft-versus-host responses after intestinal transplantation. Study background: Tacrolimus and steroids were given for about three years to all recipients after anti-thymocyte globulin induction.

Findings and caveats of the study: GvH clones were identified in recipient marrow, with some first appearing in ileum or blood. Allograft clonal ratios (graft-versus-host to host-versus-graft) were high in patients who had graft-donor T cell macrochimerism.

This receptor was identified in a human patient who received an intestinal transplant, so some T cells may come from the graft donor. Sequences were derived from ileum tissue, sampled roughly 74 weeks after intestinal transplant. The chain has TRBV7-3 and TRBJ2-7, with 8 bases matching TRBD2. CDR3 residues: CAAGAGRGEQYF. CDR3 nucleotide sequence: TGTGCCGCCGGAGCCGGGAGGGGCGAGCAGTACTTC.